One sample yielded the 2 T cell receptor beta chains listed below, sequenced in a study of post-analysis software for immune sequencing data. General study points: Controls had lower frequencies than patients of a handful of TRBV segments, which included TRBV5-6, TRBV5-1 and TRBV20-1.

These receptors' antigens are unknown. Each TCR beta cDNA library carried unique molecular identifiers. TCRdb independently ran MiXCR on the PCR reads; one entry per CDR3 protein. The sample has some 500,000 distinct CDR3 sequences, nearly 45% seen once. The specimen sequenced was blood. The receptors come from a girl aged 10 to 17 with multiple sclerosis.

The chain is built from TRBV20-1 and TRBJ1-1, with a weak D call TRBD1 (6 bases). The CDR3 covers 15 residues. Between the trimmed V and J ends, which lost 0 bases and 3 bases, there was a span of 14 bases. Germline assignment: CDR1 DFQATT and CDR2 SNEGSKA (reference sequence). The CDR3 nucleotides read TGCAGTGCTAGAGATGGGGGGGGCGTGGACACTGAAGCTTTCTTT. Encoded protein: CSARDGGGVDTEAFF.

The rearrangement links TRBV4-3 to TRBJ2-7; tentatively, D is TRBD2 (5 bases). This CDR3 region has 13 residues. Germline CDR1 reads LGHNA; CDR2 reads YSLEER. Deletions cut 5 bases from V and 4 bases from J, with 12 bases between. DNA of the CDR3: TGCGCCAGCAGCTCCGGGATCCGTTACGAGCAGTACTTC. Encoded protein: CASSSGIRYEQYF.